This T cell receptor beta chain is drawn from a study of shared clonotypes between healthy human individuals. The germline V gene has CDR1 LGHNA and CDR2 YSLEER. The germline V and J ends were trimmed by 1 base and 7 bases, with 8 bases remaining between them. The CDR3 runs 13 residues. Deep level was the assay's run setting. An even split of each subset's genomic DNA across several immunoSEQ plates was performed. Some clones are missing from TCRdb's copy, which holds only in-frame ones; the method was immunoSEQ multiplex PCR. The sample includes about 1 million clones, about 75% of them seen just once. A remark on this clone: What it recognizes is unknown.

Study outcomes and limitations: Non-shared clonotypes were found to have lower generation probabilities than the clonotypes that were shared by all four of the sorted-subset donors. Generally, naive subsets (rather than memory subsets) showed larger estimated richness.

The source is a man younger than 30 in good health. The chain has TRBV4-3 and TRBJ2-4; no clear D. Sequenced: memory CD4+ T cells sorted from blood. The subset: CD45RA-negative fraction. The CDR3 bases are TGCGCCAGCAGCCAAGGGACCCAGAACATTCAGTACTTC. Translation: CASSQGTQNIQYF.